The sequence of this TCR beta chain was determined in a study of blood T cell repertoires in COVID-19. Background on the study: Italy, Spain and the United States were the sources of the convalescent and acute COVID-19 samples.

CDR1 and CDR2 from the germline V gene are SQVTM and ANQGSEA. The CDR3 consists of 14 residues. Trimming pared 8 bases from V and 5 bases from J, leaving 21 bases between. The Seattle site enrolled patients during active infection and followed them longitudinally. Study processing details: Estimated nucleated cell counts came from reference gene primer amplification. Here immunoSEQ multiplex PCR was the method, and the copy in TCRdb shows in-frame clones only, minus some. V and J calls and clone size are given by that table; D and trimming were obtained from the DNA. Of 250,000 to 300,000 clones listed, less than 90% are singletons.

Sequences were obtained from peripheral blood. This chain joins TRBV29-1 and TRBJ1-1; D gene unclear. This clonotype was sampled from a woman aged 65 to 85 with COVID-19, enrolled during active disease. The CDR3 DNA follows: TGCAGCCAGCGTCGGGAAAGAATCGGGACTGAAGCTTTCTTT. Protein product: CSQRRERIGTEAFF.